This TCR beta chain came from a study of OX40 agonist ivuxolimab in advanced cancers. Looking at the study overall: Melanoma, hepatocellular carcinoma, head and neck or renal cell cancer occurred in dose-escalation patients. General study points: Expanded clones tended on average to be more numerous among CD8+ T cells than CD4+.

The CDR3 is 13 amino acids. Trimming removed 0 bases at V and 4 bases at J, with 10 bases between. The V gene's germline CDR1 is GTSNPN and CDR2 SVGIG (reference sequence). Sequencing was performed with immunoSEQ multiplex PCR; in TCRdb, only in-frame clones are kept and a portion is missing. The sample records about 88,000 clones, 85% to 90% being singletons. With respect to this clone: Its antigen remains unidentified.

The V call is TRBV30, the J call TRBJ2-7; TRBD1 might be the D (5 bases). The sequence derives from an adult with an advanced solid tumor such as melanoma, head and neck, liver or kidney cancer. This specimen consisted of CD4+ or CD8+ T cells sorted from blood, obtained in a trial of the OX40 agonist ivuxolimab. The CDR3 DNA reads TGTGCCTGGAGTGTACAAGGGGTATACGAGCAGTACTTC. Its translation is CAWSVQGVYEQYF.